The present entry profiles one T cell receptor (beta chain) with its context. The antigen is not known. The data were obtained in a study of response to subunit inactivated influenza vaccine. Each CDR3 protein is one row after TCRdb ran MiXCR on the RT-PCR reads. Among some 800,000 distinct CDR3 sequences, approximately 21% were seen once, and the ten largest hold roughly 10%. General observations from the study: There was a suggestion from the authors that each seasonal influenza vaccination recruits few new T cells.

CDR1 is MNHNS, CDR2 SASEGT, per germline. The junction had 5 bases not matched to a gene; V was cut back by 3 bases and J by 2 bases. The CDR3 totals 16 residues. The receptor comes from a man between 50 and 59 years old who received an inactivated influenza vaccine. This sample comprised PBMCs from blood, obtained 5 to 6 days after vaccination. The chain has TRBV6-1 and TRBJ2-2, with 8 bases matching TRBD1. The CDR3 DNA follows: TGTGCCAGCAGTGACCTTGGACAGGGCAACACCGGGGAGCTGTTTTTT. This encodes CASSDLGQGNTGELFF.